The rows below give T cell receptor beta chains drawn from one sample of a study of T cells after yellow fever vaccination. One entry per CDR3 protein results from TCRdb running MiXCR on the 5' RACE reads. Of 110,000 to 150,000 distinct CDR3 sequences listed, about 6.2% are singletons. This sample comprised CD4+ T cells sorted from PBMCs, obtained 10 days after the yellow fever booster vaccination. Receptors were obtained from a man under 40 who received the YFV17D yellow fever vaccine. The CDR3 runs from the conserved cysteine through the conserved F or W. A D gene is named only where the DNA matches it firmly. Some rows have no size entry. The others give once, few or many, or a class for an expanded clone.

>TRBJ2-7|many|.|TRBV4-3
CASSPSIGSSYEQYF
TGCGCCAGCAGCCCCTCGATAGGGAGTTCCTACGAGCAGTACTTC
>TRBJ2-5|many|.|TRBV12-3/TRBV12-4
CASSFSGGQETQYF
TGTGCCAGCAGTTTCAGCGGAGGCCAAGAGACCCAGTACTTC
>TRBJ2-7|few|TRBD2|TRBV4-2
CASSQTSGSIYEQYF
TGTGCCAGCAGCCAAACTAGCGGGAGTATCTACGAGCAGTACTTC
>TRBJ2-7|many|.|TRBV27
CASSLGPGIGGNYEQYF
TGTGCCAGCAGTTTAGGCCCGGGGATTGGGGGAAACTACGAGCAGTACTTC
>TRBJ2-7|many|.|TRBV7-4
CASDSDRTLSREQYF
TGTGCCAGCGACTCGGACCGAACACTCTCCCGCGAGCAGTACTTC
>TRBJ2-5|few|.|TRBV7-3
CASSPSGTGETQYF
TGTGCCAGCAGCCCATCAGGGACGGGGGAGACCCAGTACTTC
>TRBJ1-5|many|.|TRBV15
CATSSGQTNQPQHF
TGTGCCACCAGCTCTGGACAGACCAATCAGCCCCAGCATTTT
>TRBJ1-2|many|.|TRBV3-1
CASSLAGTRSSWGYTF
TGTGCCAGCAGCCTCGCCGGGACGAGAAGTTCGTGGGGCTACACCTTC
>TRBJ2-3|many|.|TRBV7-6
CASSFDSISGTQYF
TGTGCCAGCAGCTTCGATTCCATCTCTGGTACGCAGTATTTT
>TRBJ2-7|.|TRBD2|TRBV20-1
CSAEYSGRGYEQYF
TGCAGTGCTGAATATAGCGGGAGAGGGTACGAGCAGTACTTC
>TRBJ1-3|few|.|TRBV19
CASGRGNSGNTIYF
TGTGCCAGCGGGAGGGGCAACTCTGGAAACACCATATATTTT
>TRBJ2-6|many|.|TRBV28
CASATFFGGSGANVLTF
TGTGCCAGCGCTACTTTTTTCGGCGGCTCTGGGGCCAACGTCCTGACTTTC
>TRBJ1-4|many|.|TRBV5-1
CASSLETGHEKLFF
TGCGCCAGCAGCTTAGAGACAGGCCATGAAAAACTGTTTTTT
>TRBJ2-7|many|.|TRBV5-1
CASSLGEFYEQYF
TGCGCCAGCAGCTTGGGGGAATTCTACGAGCAGTACTTC
>TRBJ2-5|.|.|TRBV7-6
CASNKGGRGGETQYF
TGTGCCAGCAACAAGGGGGGGAGGGGTGGCGAGACCCAGTACTTC
>TRBJ2-7|many|.|TRBV18
CASSPLGRAESYEQYF
TGTGCCAGCTCACCTCTCGGCAGAGCCGAATCCTACGAGCAGTACTTC
>TRBJ2-1|many|.|TRBV5-1
CASSQGLVSYNEQFF
TGCGCCAGCAGCCAGGGACTTGTCTCCTACAATGAGCAGTTCTTC
>TRBJ2-7|many|TRBD2|TRBV7-2
CASSRGLAREQYF
TGTGCCAGCAGCCGAGGACTAGCCCGCGAGCAGTACTTC
>TRBJ2-1|few|TRBD2|TRBV5-4
CASSYTRAGGSNEQFF
TGTGCCAGCAGCTATACTAGAGCGGGAGGCTCCAATGAGCAGTTCTTC
>TRBJ2-1|few|.|TRBV5-6
CASTLTRVINEQFF
TGTGCCAGCACCCTGACTAGGGTAATTAATGAGCAGTTCTTC
>TRBJ2-7|many|.|TRBV12-3/TRBV12-4
CASSFEPRGQYF
TGTGCCAGCAGTTTTGAGCCCCGGGGGCAGTACTTC
>TRBJ2-2|.|.|TRBV5-4
CASSPQVVHTGELFF
TGTGCCAGCAGCCCGCAGGTGGTCCACACCGGGGAGCTGTTTTTT
>TRBJ2-5|few|TRBD2|TRBV5-1
CASSRGSGETQYF
TGCGCCAGCAGCCGCGGGAGTGGCGAGACCCAGTACTTC
>TRBJ2-7|.|.|TRBV12-3/TRBV12-4
CASSSLLPYEQYF
TGTGCCAGCAGTAGTCTACTACCTTACGAGCAGTACTTC
>TRBJ2-2|many|TRBD2|TRBV20-1
CSADIRGLAGGSATGELFF
TGCAGTGCCGACATCCGGGGACTAGCGGGAGGGTCGGCCACCGGGGAGCTGTTTTTT
>TRBJ1-2|few|.|TRBV7-2
CASSLGVDLYRGYTF
TGTGCCAGCAGCTTAGGGGTGGACCTATATCGAGGCTACACCTTC
>TRBJ2-1|many|TRBD2|TRBV5-1
CASSLGLAGGLEQFF
TGCGCCAGCAGCTTAGGACTAGCGGGAGGACTGGAGCAGTTCTTC
>TRBJ2-3|few|TRBD2|TRBV5-1
CASSGLAGGGTDTQYF
TGCGCCAGCAGCGGGCTAGCGGGAGGCGGGACAGATACGCAGTATTTT
>TRBJ2-5|many|.|TRBV20-1
CSAWRDGTQYF
TGCAGTGCTTGGAGAGATGGGACCCAGTACTTC
>TRBJ1-1|many|.|TRBV7-8
CASSPAGVGNTEAFF
TGTGCCAGCAGCCCCGCGGGGGTCGGGAACACTGAAGCTTTCTTT
>TRBJ2-3|.|TRBD2|TRBV29-1
CSVGDSGMSRTDTQYF
TGCAGCGTTGGGGATAGCGGGATGTCTCGAACAGATACGCAGTATTTT
>TRBJ2-7|many|.|TRBV7-9
CASSPEQGAYEQYF
TGTGCCAGCAGCCCAGAACAGGGTGCCTACGAGCAGTACTTC
>TRBJ2-3|many|.|TRBV5-1
CASSSDRLGSPDTQYF
TGCGCCAGCAGCTCCGATAGGCTGGGTTCCCCAGATACGCAGTATTTT
>TRBJ2-5|many|.|TRBV28
CASSLPGTYQETQYF
TGTGCCAGCAGTTTACCGGGGACGTACCAAGAGACCCAGTACTTC
>TRBJ2-1|many|TRBD2|TRBV6-1
CASSRRGTSGSGQFF
TGTGCCAGCAGCCGACGCGGGACTAGCGGGAGTGGGCAGTTCTTC
>TRBJ2-4|many|.|TRBV2
CASGVDRAKNIQYF
TGTGCCAGCGGAGTCGACAGGGCCAAAAACATTCAGTACTTC
>TRBJ1-1|many|.|TRBV5-1
CASSATWNTEAFF
TGCGCCAGCAGCGCGACATGGAACACTGAAGCTTTCTTT
>TRBJ1-2|many|TRBD1|TRBV10-3
CAMGQVEGYGYTF
TGTGCCATGGGACAGGTAGAAGGCTATGGCTACACCTTC
>TRBJ1-1|many|.|TRBV5-4
CASSLVGGAEAFF
TGTGCCAGCAGCTTGGTTGGGGGAGCTGAAGCTTTCTTT
>TRBJ1-4|many|.|TRBV5-1
CASSRQVNEKLFF
TGCGCCAGCAGCCGACAGGTTAATGAAAAACTGTTTTTT
>TRBJ2-3|few|.|TRBV4-3
CASSQAGGYNPDTQYF
TGCGCCAGCAGCCAAGCGGGCGGGTATAACCCAGATACGCAGTATTTT
>TRBJ1-1|many|TRBD1|TRBV7-2
CASSATGGEGTEAFF
TGTGCCAGCAGCGCGACAGGGGGCGAAGGGACTGAAGCTTTCTTT
>TRBJ1-2|many|TRBD1|TRBV20-1
CSAPGTGGVDYTF
TGCAGTGCTCCCGGGACAGGGGGCGTAGACTACACCTTC
>TRBJ2-3|many|.|TRBV5-1
CASSLAPTDTQYF
TGCGCCAGCAGCTTGGCACCCACAGATACGCAGTATTTT
>TRBJ2-7|many|TRBD2|TRBV10-3
CAISSTSADEQYF
TGTGCCATCAGCAGTACTAGCGCCGACGAGCAGTACTTC
>TRBJ2-7|many|.|TRBV7-9
CASSLGDKTYEQYF
TGTGCCAGCAGCTTAGGGGACAAAACCTACGAGCAGTACTTC
>TRBJ1-1|many|.|TRBV5-1
CASFLQENTEAFF
TGCGCCAGCTTCCTTCAGGAGAACACTGAAGCTTTCTTT
>TRBJ2-3|many|.|TRBV20-1
CSARPGSPDTQYF
TGCAGTGCTAGGCCCGGGAGCCCAGATACGCAGTATTTT
>TRBJ2-6|many|.|TRBV7-9
CASRHGTPISGANVLTF
TGTGCCAGCAGACATGGGACACCCATCTCTGGGGCCAACGTCCTGACTTTC
>TRBJ2-1|many|TRBD2|TRBV6-2/TRBV6-3
CASIYGTSGYNEQFF
TGTGCCAGCATCTACGGGACTAGCGGGTACAATGAGCAGTTCTTC
>TRBJ2-4|.|.|TRBV12-3/TRBV12-4
CASRSGGGNVQYF
TGTGCCAGCAGGTCCGGAGGCGGAAACGTTCAGTACTTC
>TRBJ2-1|many|TRBD2|TRBV12-3/TRBV12-4
CASIPGTSGLPEFF
TGTGCCAGCATCCCCGGGACTAGCGGTCTCCCGGAGTTCTTC
>TRBJ2-3|many|TRBD2|TRBV28
CASSSGTSQNTQYF
TGTGCCAGCAGCTCCGGGACTAGCCAGAATACGCAGTATTTT
>TRBJ2-5|many|.|TRBV12-3/TRBV12-4
CASSFIYQETQYF
TGTGCCAGCAGTTTTATCTACCAAGAGACCCAGTACTTC
>TRBJ2-7|.|TRBD1|TRBV27
CASSGQVHSYEQYF
TGTGCCAGCAGCGGACAGGTCCACTCCTACGAGCAGTACTTC
>TRBJ2-3|many|.|TRBV7-2
CASSLLGPFGTDTQYF
TGTGCCAGCAGCTTACTAGGGCCGTTTGGCACAGATACGCAGTATTTT
>TRBJ2-3|many|TRBD2|TRBV7-3
CASSLGGLAATDTQYF
TGTGCCAGCAGCTTAGGAGGACTAGCGGCCACAGATACGCAGTATTTT
>TRBJ2-6|many|TRBD1|TRBV29-1
CSVGTGSSGANVLTF
TGCAGCGTCGGGACAGGGAGCTCTGGGGCCAACGTCCTGACTTTC
>TRBJ2-7|many|.|TRBV27
CASSPGALRVPYEQYF
TGTGCCAGCAGCCCTGGGGCCCTGCGGGTTCCATACGAGCAGTACTTC
>TRBJ2-1|.|.|TRBV7-2
CASSLPGPLRNEQFF
TGTGCCAGCAGCTTACCGGGACCGTTGAGGAATGAGCAGTTCTTC